A selection of T cell receptor beta chains follows, all from one sample in a study of coeliac disease. The data were produced by immunoSEQ multiplex PCR, yet TCRdb's version contains in-frame clones alone and is incomplete. This repertoire shows fewer than 5,000 clones, approximately 74% found once; its top ten account for about 4.6%. Input material: lamina propria lymphocytes from the gut. These receptors were obtained from a woman between 18 and 30 years old with active celiac disease. Both conserved end residues are trimmed from each CDR3. Some rows mark clone size as missing; the rest say once, few, many or name a class of expanded clone.

v_gene	abundance	j_gene	CDR3aa
TRBV5-1	few	TRBJ2-2	ASSYPRNTGELF
TRBV15	few	TRBJ1-3	ATSIEGVSGNTIY
TRBV19	.	TRBJ1-2	ASSLNPKTGHYGYT
TRBV19	.	TRBJ2-1	ASSIVLGGGPEEEQF
TRBV28	.	TRBJ1-5	ASTNGNQPQH
TRBV20-1	.	TRBJ2-7	SASSNYEQY
TRBV5-4	.	TRBJ1-2	ASSSRLAAGYGYT
TRBV5-4	.	TRBJ2-1	ASSLGSYEQF
TRBV5-5	.	TRBJ1-1	ASTRTGWNTEAF
TRBV4-3	once	TRBJ2-1	ASSQDRAGVREQF
TRBV10-2	.	TRBJ2-7	ASSELRVSSYEQY
TRBV29-1	.	TRBJ1-1	SVGPGDTEAF
TRBV6-5	.	TRBJ1-1	ASSTGRDTEAF
TRBV5-1	large	TRBJ2-7	ASSSGPGAHEQY
TRBV7-3	.	TRBJ2-3	ASSGSGADSTDTQY
TRBV28	.	TRBJ2-3	ASSSWTGGLAGVSADTQY
TRBV29-1	.	TRBJ1-1	SVQGMNTEAF
TRBV5-6	once	TRBJ2-7	ASSLLPSGTYEQY
TRBV7-9	.	TRBJ2-3	ASSPDRGTDTQY
TRBV6-5	.	TRBJ1-2	ASSPGTADLYGYT
TRBV27	.	TRBJ2-1	ASSLYGEGSEQF
TRBV7-9	.	TRBJ2-7	ASTRGLAGGPIEYEQY
TRBV7-2	few	TRBJ2-7	ASTLQGYEQY
TRBV2	.	TRBJ2-7	ASSDGLITYEQY
TRBV6-4	.	TRBJ2-1	ASSDSGTGDYNEQF
TRBV19	.	TRBJ2-3	ASSIQRGGTTDTQY
TRBV29-1	.	TRBJ2-7	SVATDSYEQY
TRBV6-1	.	TRBJ2-3	ASSEGGVLAGGGPSTDTQY
TRBV29-1	.	TRBJ1-1	SARTGVNTEAF
TRBV6-1	.	TRBJ1-2	ASSEPDIYGYT
TRBV7-2	few	TRBJ2-3	ASSGGRPDTQY
TRBV7-9	.	TRBJ1-2	ASSPEGQGAYT
TRBV19	.	TRBJ1-6	ASSIRGMGSPLH
TRBV27	.	TRBJ1-5	ASTLGAVVDQPQH
TRBV5-1	.	TRBJ2-6	ASSLHGANVLT
TRBV13	once	TRBJ2-3	ASSQRGTDTQY
TRBV7-6	few	TRBJ2-2	ASSSAGTGNTGELF
TRBV4-3	.	TRBJ2-2	ASSQGSRVTGELF
TRBV6-5	.	TRBJ2-1	ASSYERGGEQF
TRBV4-2	.	TRBJ2-5	ASSQDVGGRAGGETQY
TRBV9	.	TRBJ1-1	ASSGGWGQGGMDTEAF
TRBV29-1	.	TRBJ1-4	SAGDPATNEKLF